The 17 T cell receptor beta chains in this list originate from one sample, sequenced in a study of Graves' ophthalmopathy and Graves' hyperthyroidism. Amplification of the TCR beta CDR3 regions used RNA transcripts (as template). Second-round multiplex PCR followed a first-round RT-PCR using HTBI primers. TCRdb reprocessed the multiplex PCR reads via MiXCR and lists one record per CDR3 protein. The profile shows approximately 210,000 distinct CDR3 sequences, roughly 27% of them singletons. Sequencing input: peripheral blood. The receptor set was obtained from a man aged 50 to 60 with Graves' ophthalmopathy.

This clonotype was detected many times. CDR3 bases: TGCAGCGTTGGGAGCGGGATCCAAGAGACCCAGTACTTC. The encoded protein is CSVGSGIQETQYF. The V gene is TRBV29-1, the J gene TRBJ2-5; TRBD2 matches at 7 bases. The CDR3 length is 13 residues. CDR1 and CDR2 (germline): SQVTM, ANQGSEA. Trimming removed 4 bases from V and 1 base from J; junction bases left unmatched: 3.

The chain uses TRBV19 and TRBJ1-2, with TRBD1 identical over 8 bases. CDR3 length equals 15 residues. The J segment lost 5 bases and the V segment lost 5 bases, leaving 10 bases of the junction unmatched. The germline gives CDR1 LNHDA, CDR2 SQIVND (reference sequence). CDR3 region: CASSPPGQARYGYTF. CDR3 nucleotides: TGTGCCAGTAGTCCCCCGGGACAGGCCCGATATGGCTACACCTTC.

This clonotype has at least ten counts. This chain joins TRBV15 and TRBJ2-5, with D possibly called TRBD1 or TRBD2 (5 bases each). Trimming removed 4 bases at V and 4 bases at J, with 13 bases between. The CDR3 contains 14 residues. The germline V gene has CDR1 LNHNV and CDR2 YYDKDF (reference sequence). CDR3 DNA sequence: TGTGCCACCAGCAAAAAGGGACCTCCAGAGACCCAGTACTTC. Its protein is CATSKKGPPETQYF.

This clonotype came up many times. V and J are TRBV20-1 and TRBJ1-1; the D gene is possibly TRBD1 (5 bases). Germline assignment: CDR1 DFQATT and CDR2 SNEGSKA (reference sequence). V shed 3 bases and J shed 6 bases, with 14 bases lying between them. CDR3 size: 13 residues. CDR3 DNA: TGCAGTGCTAGGGGTGGCCGGGGGTCTGAAGCTTTCTTT. Protein: CSARGGRGSEAFF.

This clonotype showed up many times. V gene TRBV13 combines with J gene TRBJ1-1, with TRBD1 identical over 7 bases. J was trimmed by 5 bases and V by 4 bases; bases with no gene match: 4. The germline V gene encodes CDR1 PRHDT and CDR2 FYEKMQ (reference sequence). This CDR3 spans 13 amino acids. The CDR3 region has the DNA TGTGCCAGCAGCTACAGGGGTGGAACTGAAGCTTTCTTT. Protein: CASSYRGGTEAFF. The variable domain in full, completed from reference TRBV13 and TRBJ1-1, reads AAGVIQSPRHLIKEKRETATLKCYPIPRHDTVYWYQQGPGQDPQFLISFYEKMQSDKGSIPDRFSAQQFSDYHSELNMSSLELGDSALYFCASSYRGGTEAFFGQGTRLTVV.

In its sample, this clonotype was seen many times. The chain is built from TRBV6-1 and TRBJ1-1, with a possible D match to TRBD1 (5 bases). Germline values: CDR1 MNHNS, CDR2 SASEGT. The CDR3 spans 14 residues. V lost 6 bases to trimming and J lost 6 bases, with 17 bases between them. As DNA, the CDR3 is TGTGCCAGCAGGGAGTCGGGGGAGGTTGCTGAAGCTTTCTTT. Protein sequence: CASRESGEVAEAFF.

This clonotype has ten or more counts. The chain combines TRBV5-1 with TRBJ1-2, with D possibly being TRBD1 (6 bases). CDR1 is SGHRS, CDR2 YFSETQ, per germline. V lost 4 bases to trimming and J lost 4 bases, with 14 bases between them. There are 14 residues in the CDR3. CDR3 in DNA: TGCGCCAGCAGCCCTACAGGGAACCCCTATGGCTACACCTTC. Protein: CASSPTGNPYGYTF.

This clonotype came up many times. The genes are TRBV27 and TRBJ1-2; D possibly corresponds to TRBD1 (6 bases). The ends were cut back, 6 bases at V and 0 bases at J, with 14 bases in the middle. Germline assignment: CDR1 MNHEY and CDR2 SMNVEV (reference sequence). The CDR3 has 15 amino acids. The CDR3 DNA sequence: TGTGCCAGCAGAAACCAGGGGTGGGCTAACTATGGCTACACCTTC. This encodes CASRNQGWANYGYTF.

This clonotype occurred many times. This chain uses TRBV19 with TRBJ1-1; D not resolved. Germline loops: CDR1 LNHDA, CDR2 SQIVND (reference sequence). V lost 0 bases and J 0 bases, leaving 5 bases between the germline ends. This CDR3 comprises 14 residues. DNA of the CDR3: TGTGCCAGTAGTATAGACCTCTTGAACACTGAAGCTTTCTTT. Translating gives CASSIDLLNTEAFF.

This chain connects TRBV6-2 or TRBV6-3 to TRBJ2-7, with a possible D match to TRBD2 (5 bases). V gave up 5 bases and J gave up 0 bases, with 11 bases separating them. The CDR3 runs to 14 residues. Germline loops: CDR1 MNHEY, CDR2 SVGEGT. The CDR3 DNA is TGTGCCAGCAGTCGCGGGTACCTCTCCTACGAGCAGTACTTC. Translating gives CASSRGYLSYEQYF.

There are many counts of this clonotype. The V and J genes are TRBV6-2 or TRBV6-3 and TRBJ2-7, with D maybe TRBD2 (6 bases). The CDR3 runs 11 residues. Trimming cost V 6 bases and J 6 bases, with 9 bases left between them. Germline V gene lookup returns CDR1 MNHEY and CDR2 SVGEGT. The CDR3 DNA reads TGTGCCAGCAGAGGGAGGCCCGAGCAGTACTTC. Encoded protein: CASRGRPEQYF.

V and J are TRBV27 and TRBJ1-6; D unclear. The length of the CDR3 is 14 residues. Germline CDR1 MNHEY, CDR2 SMNVEV (reference sequence). V was cut by 2 bases and J by 6 bases, with 8 bases left in between. The chain's CDR3 is CASSLGPINSPLHF. CDR3 DNA sequence: TGTGCCAGCAGTTTAGGGCCGATTAATTCACCCCTCCACTTT.

This clonotype has a count of ten or more. This chain links TRBV5-1 with TRBJ1-1; possible D gene TRBD1, 6 bases. CDR1 is SGHRS and CDR2 is YFSETQ in the germline V gene. Trimming pared 4 bases from V and 1 base from J, leaving 11 bases between. The CDR3 contains 14 residues. Here the CDR3 reads CASSPEDRNTEAFF. CDR3 in DNA: TGCGCCAGCAGCCCGGAGGACAGGAACACTGAAGCTTTCTTT.

In its sample, this clonotype was seen many times. The chain has TRBV6-5 and TRBJ2-7; the D call may be TRBD1 or TRBD2 (5 bases each). Trimming removed 7 bases at V and 0 bases at J, with 16 bases between. This CDR3 has 15 amino acids. Germline loops: CDR1 MNHEY, CDR2 SVGAGI. CDR3 protein: CASNVAGRSSYEQYF. In DNA form, the CDR3 reads TGTGCCAGCAACGTCGCAGGGAGAAGCTCCTACGAGCAGTACTTC.

At least ten counts were recorded for this clonotype. The genes are TRBV7-8 and TRBJ1-1, with no clear D. This CDR3 has 14 amino acids. From germline, CDR1 is SGHVS and CDR2 FQNEAQ. V lost 2 bases to trimming and J lost 1 base, with 8 bases between them. CDR3 nucleotide sequence: TGTGCCAGCAGCTTACTTGGAGGGAACACTGAAGCTTTCTTT. Amino acid sequence: CASSLLGGNTEAFF.

This clonotype was picked up many times. The CDR3 DNA is TGCAGCGTAGGGGACTACACAGGCTACGAGCAGTACTTC. This codes for CSVGDYTGYEQYF. J is TRBJ2-7 and V is TRBV29-1, with TRBD2 matching 7 bases. CDR3 size: 13 residues. The germline CDR1 and CDR2 sequences are SQVTM and ANQGSEA. Unmatched junction bases numbered 8, after V lost 6 bases and J lost 3 bases.

This clonotype was picked up many times. The CDR3 region is CASSPTGTGAGGYTF. CDR3 bases: TGTGCCAGCAGTCCCACAGGGACAGGGGCGGGGGGCTACACCTTC. The chain joins TRBV2 to TRBJ1-2; 10 bases line up with TRBD1. Germline trimming cut 5 bases from V and 8 bases from J; bases unmatched to any gene: 11. The CDR3 has 15 residues. Looked up from germline, CDR1 is SNHLY and CDR2 is FYNNEI.